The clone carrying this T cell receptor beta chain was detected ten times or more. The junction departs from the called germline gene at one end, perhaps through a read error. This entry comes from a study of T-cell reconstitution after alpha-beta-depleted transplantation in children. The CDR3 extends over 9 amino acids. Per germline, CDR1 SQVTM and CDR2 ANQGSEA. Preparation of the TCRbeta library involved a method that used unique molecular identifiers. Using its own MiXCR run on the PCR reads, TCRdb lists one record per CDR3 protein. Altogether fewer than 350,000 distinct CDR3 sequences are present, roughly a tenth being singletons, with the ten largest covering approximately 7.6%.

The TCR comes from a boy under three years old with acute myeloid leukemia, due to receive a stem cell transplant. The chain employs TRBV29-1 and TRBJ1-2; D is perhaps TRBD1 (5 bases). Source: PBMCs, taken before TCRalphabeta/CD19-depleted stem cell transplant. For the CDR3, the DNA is TGCAGCGTTGATAGGGACCGACTCTTC. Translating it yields CSVDRDRLF. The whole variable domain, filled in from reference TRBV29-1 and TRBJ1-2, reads SAVISQKPSRDICQRGTSLTIQCQVDSQVTMMFWYRQQPGQSLTLIATANQGSEATYESGFVIDKFPISRPNLTFSTLTVSNMSPEDSSIYLCSVDRDRLFGSGTRLTVV.